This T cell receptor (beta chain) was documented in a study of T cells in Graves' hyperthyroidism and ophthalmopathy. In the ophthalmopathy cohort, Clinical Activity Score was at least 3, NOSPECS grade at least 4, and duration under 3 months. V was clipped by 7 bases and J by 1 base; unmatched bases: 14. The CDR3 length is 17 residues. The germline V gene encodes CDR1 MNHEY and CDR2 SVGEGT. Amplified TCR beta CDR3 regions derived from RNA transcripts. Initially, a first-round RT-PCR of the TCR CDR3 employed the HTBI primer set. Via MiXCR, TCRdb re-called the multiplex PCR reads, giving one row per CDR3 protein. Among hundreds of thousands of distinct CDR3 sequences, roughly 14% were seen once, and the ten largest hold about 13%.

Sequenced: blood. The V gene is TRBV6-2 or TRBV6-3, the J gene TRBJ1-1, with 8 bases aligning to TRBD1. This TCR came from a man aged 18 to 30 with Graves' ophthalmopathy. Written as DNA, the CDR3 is TGTGCCAGCACTCTCAGGTGGGCCGGGACAGGGAACACTGAAGCTTTCTTT. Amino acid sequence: CASTLRWAGTGNTEAFF.